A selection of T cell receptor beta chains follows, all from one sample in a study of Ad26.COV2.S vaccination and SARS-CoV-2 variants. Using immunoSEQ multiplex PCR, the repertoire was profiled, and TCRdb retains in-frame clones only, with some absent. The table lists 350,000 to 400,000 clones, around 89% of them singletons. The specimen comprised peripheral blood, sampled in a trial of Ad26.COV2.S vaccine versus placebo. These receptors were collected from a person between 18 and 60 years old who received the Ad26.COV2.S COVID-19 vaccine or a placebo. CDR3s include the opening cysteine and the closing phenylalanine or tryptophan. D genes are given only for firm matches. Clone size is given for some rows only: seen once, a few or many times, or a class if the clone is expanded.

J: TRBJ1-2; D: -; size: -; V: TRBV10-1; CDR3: CASSESSGRLHGYTF; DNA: TGCGCCAGCAGTGAGTCGAGTGGCAGACTTCATGGCTACACCTTC
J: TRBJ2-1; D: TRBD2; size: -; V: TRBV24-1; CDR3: CATSDQKGGSSYNEQFF; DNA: TGTGCCACCAGTGATCAAAAGGGCGGGAGCTCCTACAATGAGCAGTTCTTC
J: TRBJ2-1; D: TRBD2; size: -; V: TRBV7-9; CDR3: CASSFGGTSGSHEQFF; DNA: TGTGCCAGCAGCTTTGGGGGGACTAGCGGGAGTCATGAGCAGTTCTTC
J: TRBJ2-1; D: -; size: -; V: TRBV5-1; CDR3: CASAGQSSYNEQFF; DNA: TGCGCCAGCGCGGGACAGAGCTCCTACAATGAGCAGTTCTTC
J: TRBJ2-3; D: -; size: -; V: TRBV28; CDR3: CASSFLTGLTGTDTQYF; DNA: TGTGCCAGCAGTTTTCTGACAGGACTAACCGGCACAGATACGCAATATTTT
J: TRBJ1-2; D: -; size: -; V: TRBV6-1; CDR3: CASSEALPLGYTF; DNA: TGTGCCAGCAGTGAAGCGCTCCCCCTTGGCTACACCTTC
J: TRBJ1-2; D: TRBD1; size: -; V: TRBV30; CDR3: CAWSPGQVARGGYTF; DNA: TGTGCCTGGAGCCCGGGACAGGTCGCGCGAGGTGGCTACACCTTC
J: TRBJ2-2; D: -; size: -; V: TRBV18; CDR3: CASSPREGHGELFF; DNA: TGTGCCAGCTCACCACGAGAGGGGCACGGGGAGCTGTTTTTT
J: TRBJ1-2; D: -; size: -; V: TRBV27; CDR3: CASSLLSRGGYTF; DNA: TGTGCCAGCAGTCTTCTATCCAGGGGTGGCTACACCTTC
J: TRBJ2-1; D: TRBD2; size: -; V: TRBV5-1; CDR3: CASSFFGRLAGGHEQFF; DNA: TGCGCCAGCAGCTTTTTCGGAAGACTAGCGGGAGGACATGAGCAGTTCTTC
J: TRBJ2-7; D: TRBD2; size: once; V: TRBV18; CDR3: CASSPQTRGGYEQYF; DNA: TGTGCCAGCTCACCCCAGACCCGGGGGGGTTACGAGCAGTACTTC
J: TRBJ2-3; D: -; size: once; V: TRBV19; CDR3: CASSIGGPSPSPVTDTQYF; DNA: TGTGCCAGTAGTATAGGGGGGCCTAGCCCAAGTCCTGTCACAGATACGCAGTATTTT
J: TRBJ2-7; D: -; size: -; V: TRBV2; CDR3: CASSVDPAYEQYF; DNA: TGTGCCAGCAGTGTGGACCCGGCCTACGAGCAGTACTTC
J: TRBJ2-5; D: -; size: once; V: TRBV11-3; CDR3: CASSLGRTEAQETQYF; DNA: TGTGCCAGCAGCTTAGGTAGGACAGAGGCCCAAGAGACCCAGTACTTC
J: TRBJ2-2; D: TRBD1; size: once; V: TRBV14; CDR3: CASSADRVFSAGELFF; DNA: TGTGCCAGCAGCGCTGACAGGGTGTTTTCGGCCGGGGAGCTGTTTTTT
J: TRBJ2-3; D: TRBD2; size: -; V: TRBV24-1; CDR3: CATRGPAGGGLTDTQYF; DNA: TGTGCCACCAGGGGCCCAGCGGGAGGTGGGTTGACAGATACGCAGTATTTT
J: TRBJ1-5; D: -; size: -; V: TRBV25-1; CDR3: CASSESGGWDQPQHF; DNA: TGTGCCAGCAGTGAGTCGGGCGGATGGGATCAGCCCCAGCATTTT
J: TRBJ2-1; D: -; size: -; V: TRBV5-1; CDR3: CASSLAQGPRDEQFF; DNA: TGCGCCAGCAGCTTGGCCCAGGGCCCTAGGGATGAGCAGTTCTTC
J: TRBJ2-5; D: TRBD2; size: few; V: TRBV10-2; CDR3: CASSEEVGSGRIKETQYF; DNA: TGCGCCAGCAGTGAGGAGGTCGGTAGCGGGAGGATCAAAGAGACCCAGTACTTC
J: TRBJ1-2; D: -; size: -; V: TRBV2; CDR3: CASSEANSNYGYTF; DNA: TGTGCCAGCAGTGAAGCTAACAGTAACTATGGCTACACCTTC
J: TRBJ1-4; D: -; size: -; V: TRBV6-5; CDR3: CASGTELNKKLFF; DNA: TGTGCCAGCGGGACGGAGTTAAATAAAAAACTGTTTTTT
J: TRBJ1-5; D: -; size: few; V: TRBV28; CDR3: CASSLLGNQPQHF; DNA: TGTGCCAGCAGTTTGCTTGGCAATCAGCCCCAGCATTTT
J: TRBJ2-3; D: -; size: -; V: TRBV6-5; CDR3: CASSGSGDTQYF; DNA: TGTGCCAGCAGCGGGAGCGGAGATACGCAGTATTTT
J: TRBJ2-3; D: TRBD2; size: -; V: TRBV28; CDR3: CASSSSGALDTQYF; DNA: TGTGCCAGCAGTTCCAGCGGGGCGTTAGATACGCAGTATTTT
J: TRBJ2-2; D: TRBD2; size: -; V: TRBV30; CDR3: CAWSPPSGRSRELFF; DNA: TGTGCCTGGAGCCCACCTAGCGGGAGATCCCGGGAGCTGTTTTTT
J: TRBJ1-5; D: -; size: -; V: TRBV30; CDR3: CAWSEDNQPQHF; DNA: TGTGCCTGGAGTGAGGACAATCAGCCCCAGCATTTT
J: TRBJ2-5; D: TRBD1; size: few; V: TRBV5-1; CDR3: CASSALQGDQETQYF; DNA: TGCGCCAGCAGCGCATTACAGGGGGACCAAGAGACCCAGTACTTC
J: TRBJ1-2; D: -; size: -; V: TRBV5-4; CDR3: CASSFQHLDYGYTF; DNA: TGTGCCAGCAGCTTTCAGCATCTGGACTATGGCTACACCTTC
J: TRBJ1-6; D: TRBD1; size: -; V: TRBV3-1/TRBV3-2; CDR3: CASSPGQNNSPLHF; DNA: TGTGCCAGCAGCCCGGGACAGAATAATTCACCCCTCCACTTT